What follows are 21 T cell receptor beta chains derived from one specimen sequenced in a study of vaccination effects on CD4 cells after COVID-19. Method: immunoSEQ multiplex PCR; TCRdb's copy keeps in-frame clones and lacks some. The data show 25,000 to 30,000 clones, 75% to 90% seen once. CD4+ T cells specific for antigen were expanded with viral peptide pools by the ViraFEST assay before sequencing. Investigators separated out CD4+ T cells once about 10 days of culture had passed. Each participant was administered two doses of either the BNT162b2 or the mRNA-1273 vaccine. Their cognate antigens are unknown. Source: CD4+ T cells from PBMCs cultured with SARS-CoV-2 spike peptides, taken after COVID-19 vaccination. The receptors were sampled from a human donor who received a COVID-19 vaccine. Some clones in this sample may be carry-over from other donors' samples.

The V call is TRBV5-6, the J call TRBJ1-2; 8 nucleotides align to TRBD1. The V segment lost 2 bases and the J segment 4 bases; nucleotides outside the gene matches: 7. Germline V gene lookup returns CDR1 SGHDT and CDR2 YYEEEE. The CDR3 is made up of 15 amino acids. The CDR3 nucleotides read TGTGCCAGCAGCTTCAGGACAGGGTGGGGCTATGGCTACACCTTC. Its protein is CASSFRTGWGYGYTF.

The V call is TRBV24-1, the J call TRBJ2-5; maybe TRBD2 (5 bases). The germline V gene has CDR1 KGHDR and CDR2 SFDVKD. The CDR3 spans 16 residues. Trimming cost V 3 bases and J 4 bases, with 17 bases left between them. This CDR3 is CATSDPRPEVGETQYF. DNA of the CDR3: TGTGCCACCAGTGATCCCCGTCCGGAGGTAGGAGAGACCCAGTACTTC.

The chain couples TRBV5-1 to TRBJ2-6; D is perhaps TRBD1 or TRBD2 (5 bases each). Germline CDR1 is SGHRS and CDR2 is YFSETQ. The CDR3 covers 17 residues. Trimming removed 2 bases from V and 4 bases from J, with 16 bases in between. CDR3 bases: TGCGCCAGCAGCTTAAATAGTTGGGGGTCGGGGGCCAACGTCCTGACTTTC. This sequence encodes CASSLNSWGSGANVLTF.

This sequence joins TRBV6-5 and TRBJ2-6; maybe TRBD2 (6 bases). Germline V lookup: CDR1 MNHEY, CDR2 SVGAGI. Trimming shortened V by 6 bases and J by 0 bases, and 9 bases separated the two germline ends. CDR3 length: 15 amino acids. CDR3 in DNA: TGTGCCAGCAGGCCCGGGGGCTCTGGGGCCAACGTCCTGACTTTC. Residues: CASRPGGSGANVLTF.

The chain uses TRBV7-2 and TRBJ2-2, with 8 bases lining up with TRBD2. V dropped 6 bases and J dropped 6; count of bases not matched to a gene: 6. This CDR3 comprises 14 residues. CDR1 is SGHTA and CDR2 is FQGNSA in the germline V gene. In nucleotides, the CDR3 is TGTGCCAGCAGGGGGCTAGCGGGTCCCGGGGAGCTGTTTTTT. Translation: CASRGLAGPGELFF.

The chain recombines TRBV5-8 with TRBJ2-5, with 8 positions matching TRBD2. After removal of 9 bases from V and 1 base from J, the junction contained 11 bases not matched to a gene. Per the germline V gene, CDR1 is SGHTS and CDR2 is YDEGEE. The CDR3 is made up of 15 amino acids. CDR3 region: CANSGRGDRQETQYF. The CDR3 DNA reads TGTGCCAACTCGGGGCGGGGGGATCGCCAAGAGACCCAGTACTTC.

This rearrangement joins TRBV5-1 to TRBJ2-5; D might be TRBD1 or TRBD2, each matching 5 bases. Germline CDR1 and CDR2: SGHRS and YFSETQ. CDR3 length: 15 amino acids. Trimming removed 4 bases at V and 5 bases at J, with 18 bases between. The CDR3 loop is CASSQGRAEGETQYF. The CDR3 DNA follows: TGCGCCAGCAGCCAGGGACGGGCCGAAGGGGAGACCCAGTACTTC.

CDR3: CASSPAGGRWENIQYF. As DNA, the CDR3 is TGTGCCAGCTCACCCGCCGGGGGAAGGTGGGAAAACATTCAGTACTTC. The chain couples TRBV18 to TRBJ2-4; weak D call: TRBD2 (6 bases). Germline V gene data show CDR1 as KGHSH and CDR2 as LQKENI. With 3 bases removed from V and 5 bases from J, the gap between germline ends came to 17 bases. CDR3 length: 16 residues.

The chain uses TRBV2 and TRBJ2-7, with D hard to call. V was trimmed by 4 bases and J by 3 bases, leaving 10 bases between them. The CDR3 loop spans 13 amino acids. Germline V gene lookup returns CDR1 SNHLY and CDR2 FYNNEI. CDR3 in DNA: TGTGCCAGCAGTGTCACCGTTGTCTACGAGCAGTACGTC. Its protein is CASSVTVVYEQYV.

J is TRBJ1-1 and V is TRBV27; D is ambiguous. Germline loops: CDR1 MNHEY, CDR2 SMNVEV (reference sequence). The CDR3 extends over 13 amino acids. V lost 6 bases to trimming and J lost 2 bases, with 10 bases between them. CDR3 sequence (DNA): TGTGCCAGCAGCTTGACACTCAACACTGAAGCTTTCTTT. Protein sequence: CASSLTLNTEAFF.

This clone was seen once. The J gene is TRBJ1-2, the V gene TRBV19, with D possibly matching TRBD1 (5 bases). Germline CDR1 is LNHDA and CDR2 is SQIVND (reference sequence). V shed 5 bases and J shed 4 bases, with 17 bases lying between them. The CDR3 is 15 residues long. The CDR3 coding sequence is TGTGCCAGTAGTCCGGGGCGGGCGGCGGCCTATGGCTACACCTTC. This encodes CASSPGRAAAYGYTF.

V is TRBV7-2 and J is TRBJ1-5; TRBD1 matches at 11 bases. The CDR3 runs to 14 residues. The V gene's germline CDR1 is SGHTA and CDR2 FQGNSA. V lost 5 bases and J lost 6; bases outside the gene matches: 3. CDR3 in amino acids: CASSRTGGVQPQHF. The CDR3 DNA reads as TGTGCCAGCAGCCGGACAGGGGGCGTTCAGCCCCAGCATTTT. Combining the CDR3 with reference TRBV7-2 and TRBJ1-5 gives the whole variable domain GAGVSQSPSNKVTEKGKDVELRCDPISGHTALYWYRQSLGQGLEFLIYFQGNSAPDKSGLPSDRFSAERTGGSVSTLTIQRTQQEDSAVYLCASSRTGGVQPQHFGDGTRLSIL.

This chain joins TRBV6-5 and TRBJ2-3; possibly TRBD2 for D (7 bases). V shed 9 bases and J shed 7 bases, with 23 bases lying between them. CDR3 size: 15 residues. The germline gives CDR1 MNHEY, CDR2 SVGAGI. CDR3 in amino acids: CASSLSWGGGYTQYF. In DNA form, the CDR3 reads TGTGCCAGTTCCCTCTCCTGGGGGGGCGGGTATACGCAGTATTTT.

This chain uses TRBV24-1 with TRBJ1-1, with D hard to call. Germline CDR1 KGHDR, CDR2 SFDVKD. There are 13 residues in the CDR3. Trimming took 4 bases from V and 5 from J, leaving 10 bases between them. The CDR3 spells CATSDTAGTEAFF. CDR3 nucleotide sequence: TGTGCCACCAGTGACACAGCGGGGACTGAAGCTTTCTTT.

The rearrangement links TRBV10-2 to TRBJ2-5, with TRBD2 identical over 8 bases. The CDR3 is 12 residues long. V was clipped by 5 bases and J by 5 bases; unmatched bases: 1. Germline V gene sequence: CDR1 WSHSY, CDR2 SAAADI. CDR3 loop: CASSTGGETQYF. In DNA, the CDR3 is TGCGCCAGCAGTACGGGGGGGGAGACCCAGTACTTC.

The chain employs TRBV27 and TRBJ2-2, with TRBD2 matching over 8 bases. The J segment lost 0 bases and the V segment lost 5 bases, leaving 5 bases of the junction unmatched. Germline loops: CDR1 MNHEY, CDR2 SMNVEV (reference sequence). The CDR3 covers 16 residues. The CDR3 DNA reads TGTGCCAGCAGTAGACAGCGGGGGCCGAACACCGGGGAGCTGTTTTTT. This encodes CASSRQRGPNTGELFF.

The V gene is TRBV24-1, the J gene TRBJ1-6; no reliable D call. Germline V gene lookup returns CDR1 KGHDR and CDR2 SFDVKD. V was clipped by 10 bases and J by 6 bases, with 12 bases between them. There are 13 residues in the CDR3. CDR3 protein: CATVIRINSPLHF. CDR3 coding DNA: TGTGCCACTGTTATAAGGATTAATTCACCCCTCCACTTT.

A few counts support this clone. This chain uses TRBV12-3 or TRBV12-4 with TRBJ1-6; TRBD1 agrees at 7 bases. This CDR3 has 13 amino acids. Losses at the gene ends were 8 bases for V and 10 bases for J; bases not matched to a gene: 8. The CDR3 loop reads CASQGGLASPLHF. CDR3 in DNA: TGTGCCAGCCAGGGGGGCCTGGCATCACCCCTCCACTTT.

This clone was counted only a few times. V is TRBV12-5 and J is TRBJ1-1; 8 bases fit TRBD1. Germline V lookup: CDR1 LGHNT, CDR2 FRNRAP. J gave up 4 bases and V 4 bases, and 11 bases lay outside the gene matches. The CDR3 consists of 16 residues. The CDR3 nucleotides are TGTGCTAGTGGTTCGCCAGGGGGCGGAATTTTCACTGAAGCTTTCTTT. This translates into CASGSPGGGIFTEAFF.

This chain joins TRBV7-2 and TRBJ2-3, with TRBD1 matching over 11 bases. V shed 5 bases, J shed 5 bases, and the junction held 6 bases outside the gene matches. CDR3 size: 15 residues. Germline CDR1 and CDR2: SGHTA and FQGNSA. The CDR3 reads CASSTRTGGRDTQYF. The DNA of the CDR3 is TGTGCCAGCAGCACCCGGACAGGGGGCAGAGATACGCAGTATTTT.

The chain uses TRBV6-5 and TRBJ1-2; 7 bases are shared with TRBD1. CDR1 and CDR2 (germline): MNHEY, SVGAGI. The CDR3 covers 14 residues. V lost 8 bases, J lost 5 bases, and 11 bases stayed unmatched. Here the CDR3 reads CASSRQGPLYGYTF. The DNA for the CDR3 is TGTGCCAGCTCCCGACAGGGCCCACTTTATGGCTACACCTTC.